The entry that follows covers one TCR beta chain sequence. The antigen remains unidentified. 13 Jbeta primers and 60 Vbeta primers were used for the PCR. Libraries were prepared by immunoSEQ multiplex PCR; TCRdb keeps only in-frame clonotypes and omits some of them. The sample contains roughly 110,000 clones, 60% to 80% of which appear only once. The record originates from a study of cytomegalovirus exposure and HLA in healthy donors. Study observations and caveats: What was likely a sequencing artifact was a cluster of highly shared sequence variants. Roughly even sequencing depth across donors was the assumption behind the presence/absence analyses.

Germline lookup yields CDR1 MNHNS and CDR2 SASEGT. The CDR3 is made up of 18 amino acids. Trimming removed 2 bases from V and 0 bases from J; junction bases left unmatched: 9. Sequencing was done on a sample of PBMCs. This sequence was found in a man younger than 30 in good health and CMV-seronegative. This chain connects TRBV6-1 to TRBJ2-1; 8 nucleotides match TRBD2. The CDR3 DNA reads as TGTGCCAGCAGTGAAAGGGGGATAGCGGGGAGCTCCTACAATGAGCAGTTCTTC. Translated: CASSERGIAGSSYNEQFF.